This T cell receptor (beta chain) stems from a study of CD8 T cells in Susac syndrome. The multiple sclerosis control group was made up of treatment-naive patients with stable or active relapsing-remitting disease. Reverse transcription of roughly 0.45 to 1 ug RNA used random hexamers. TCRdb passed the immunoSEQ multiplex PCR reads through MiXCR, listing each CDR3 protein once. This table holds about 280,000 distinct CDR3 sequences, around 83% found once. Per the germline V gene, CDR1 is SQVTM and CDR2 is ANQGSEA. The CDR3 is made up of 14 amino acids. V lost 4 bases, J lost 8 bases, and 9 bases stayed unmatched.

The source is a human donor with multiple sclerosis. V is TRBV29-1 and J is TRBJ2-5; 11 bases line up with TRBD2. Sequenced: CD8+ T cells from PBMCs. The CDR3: CSVVASGRPPTQYF. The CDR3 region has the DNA TGCAGCGTTGTGGCTAGCGGGAGGCCGCCAACCCAGTACTTC. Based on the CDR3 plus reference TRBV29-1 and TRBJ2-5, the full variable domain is SAVISQKPSRDICQRGTSLTIQCQVDSQVTMMFWYRQQPGQSLTLIATANQGSEATYESGFVIDKFPISRPNLTFSTLTVSNMSPEDSSIYLCSVVASGRPPTQYFGPGTRLLVL.